This entry lists 11 T cell receptor beta chains sequenced from one sample in a study of cytomegalovirus exposure and HLA in healthy donors. Primers: 60 Vbeta forward and 13 Jbeta reverse. Clones were read by immunoSEQ multiplex PCR, and TCRdb kept only the in-frame ones, dropping some. The sample includes 150,000 to 200,000 clones, around 76% of them seen just once. Material for sequencing was PBMCs. The receptors originated from a woman aged 40 to 49 in good health and CMV-seronegative.

This clone was detected a few times. The chain recombines TRBV6-5 with TRBJ2-2, with 9 bases matching TRBD2. Germline-derived CDR1 and CDR2 are MNHEY and SVGAGI. The CDR3 consists of 16 residues. Trimming at V came to 2 bases and at J to 2 bases, leaving 3 bases not matched to a gene. Here the CDR3 DNA reads TGTGCCAGCAGTTACCTGACTAGCGGCAACACCGGGGAGCTGTTTTTT. As protein: CASSYLTSGNTGELFF.

This clone was observed once. The genes are TRBV2 and TRBJ2-7; 7 positions match TRBD1. Germline V gene data show CDR1 as SNHLY and CDR2 as FYNNEI. This CDR3 spans 14 amino acids. Trimming removed 7 bases from V and 4 bases from J; junction bases left unmatched: 10. The CDR3 sequence: CASNRQGGRYEQYF. CDR3 nucleotide sequence: TGTGCCAGCAATAGACAGGGCGGTCGGTACGAGCAGTACTTC.

This clone occurred a few times. V is TRBV5-6 and J is TRBJ2-1; 12 positions match TRBD1. Germline V gene sequence: CDR1 SGHDT, CDR2 YYEEEE. The CDR3 extends over 19 amino acids. The ends lost 4 bases at V and 9 bases at J; junction bases unmatched: 20. The CDR3: CASSLPRDRGPSGSSEQFF. The CDR3 DNA follows: TGTGCCAGCAGCCTCCCCCGGGACAGGGGGCCATCTGGGTCTAGTGAGCAGTTCTTC.

Comments on this clone: Other DNA sequences in this specimen translate into the identical CDR3. This sequence joins TRBV6-1 and TRBJ2-5; D is unclear. The CDR3 spans 13 residues. CDR1 and CDR2 from the germline V gene are MNHNS and SASEGT. V was cut by 4 bases and J by 5 bases, with 11 bases left in between. For the CDR3, the DNA is TGTGCCAGCAGTGGGAGCATCGAGGAGACCCAGTACTTC. It specifies CASSGSIEETQYF.

The rearrangement uses TRBV29-1 and TRBJ2-3; 9 bases fit TRBD1. Looked up from germline, CDR1 is SQVTM and CDR2 is ANQGSEA. This CDR3 contains 13 residues. J gave up 3 bases and V 6 bases, and 4 bases lay outside the gene matches. The DNA for the CDR3 is TGCAGCGTCGGGACAGGGAGGACAGATACGCAGTATTTT. Its translation is CSVGTGRTDTQYF.

This clone was counted once. The chain couples TRBV28 to TRBJ1-2; 9 bases fit TRBD1. V gave up 7 bases and J gave up 8 bases; unmatched junction bases: 8. The CDR3 is 13 residues long. Per the germline V gene, CDR1 is MDHEN and CDR2 is SYDVKM. In DNA, the CDR3 is TGTGCCAGCACCCTGTTTGGGACAGGGGGCTACACCTTC. Its translation: CASTLFGTGGYTF.

The chain is built from TRBV28 and TRBJ2-7; weak D call: TRBD2 (6 bases). The CDR3 is made up of 15 amino acids. Trimming pared 5 bases from V and 2 bases from J, leaving 16 bases between. Germline CDR1 reads MDHEN; CDR2 reads SYDVKM. The CDR3 region has the DNA TGTGCCAGCAGTGGAACCGGGACTGCCACCTACGAGCAGTACTTC. Amino acids: CASSGTGTATYEQYF.

This clone was seen more than once but under ten times. This sequence joins TRBV7-8 and TRBJ1-1; D remains ambiguous. The CDR3 runs to 13 residues. Germline V gene sequence: CDR1 SGHVS, CDR2 FQNEAQ. V gave up 0 bases and J gave up 3 bases, with 5 bases separating them. Here the CDR3 reads CASSLAHYTEAFF. The CDR3 coding sequence is TGTGCCAGCAGCTTAGCGCACTACACTGAAGCTTTCTTT.

The chain has TRBV6-5 and TRBJ2-2, with 13 bases identical to TRBD2. Germline V lookup: CDR1 MNHEY, CDR2 SVGAGI. V lost 5 bases to trimming and J lost 6 bases; unmatched junction nucleotides: 3. This CDR3 region has 15 residues. CDR3 protein: CASSRGTSGAGELFF. The DNA of the CDR3 is TGTGCCAGCAGTAGGGGGACTAGCGGGGCCGGGGAGCTGTTTTTT.

The CDR3 nucleotides read TGTGCCAGCTTAAGACTGTTCACAGATACGCAGTATTTT. It codes for CASLRLFTDTQYF. The genes are TRBV2 and TRBJ2-3; D unclear. Between the trimmed V and J ends, which lost 8 bases and 2 bases, there was a span of 11 bases. This CDR3 contains 13 residues. The V gene's germline CDR1 is SNHLY and CDR2 FYNNEI.

DNA of the CDR3: TGCAGCGTTGTCCCCCAGGGGATCTACAATGAGCAGTTCTTC. This codes for CSVVPQGIYNEQFF. The V and J genes are TRBV29-1 and TRBJ2-1; the D gene is possibly TRBD1 (6 bases). CDR1 and CDR2 (germline): SQVTM, ANQGSEA. This CDR3 has 14 residues. V was trimmed by 4 bases and J by 3 bases, leaving 13 bases between them.